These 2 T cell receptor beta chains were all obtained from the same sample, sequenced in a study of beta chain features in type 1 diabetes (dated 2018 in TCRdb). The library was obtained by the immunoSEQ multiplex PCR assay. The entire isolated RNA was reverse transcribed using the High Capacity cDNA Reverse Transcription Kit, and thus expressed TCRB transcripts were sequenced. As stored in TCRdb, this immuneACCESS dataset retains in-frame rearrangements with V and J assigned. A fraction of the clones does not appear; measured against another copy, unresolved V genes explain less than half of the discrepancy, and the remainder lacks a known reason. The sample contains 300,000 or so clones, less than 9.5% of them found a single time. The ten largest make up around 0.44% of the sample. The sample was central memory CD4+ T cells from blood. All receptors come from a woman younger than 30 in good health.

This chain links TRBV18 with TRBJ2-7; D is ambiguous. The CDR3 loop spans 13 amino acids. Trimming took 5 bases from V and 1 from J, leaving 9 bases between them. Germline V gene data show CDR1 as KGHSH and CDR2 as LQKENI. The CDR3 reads CASSTRPSYEQYF. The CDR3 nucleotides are TGTGCCAGCTCAACCCGACCATCCTACGAGCAGTACTTC. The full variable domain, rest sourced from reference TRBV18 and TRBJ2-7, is NAGVMQNPRHLVRRRGQEARLRCSPMKGHSHVYWYRQLPEEGLKFMVYLQKENIIDESGMPKERFSAEFPKEGPSILRIQQVVRGDSAAYFCASSTRPSYEQYFGPGTRLTVT.

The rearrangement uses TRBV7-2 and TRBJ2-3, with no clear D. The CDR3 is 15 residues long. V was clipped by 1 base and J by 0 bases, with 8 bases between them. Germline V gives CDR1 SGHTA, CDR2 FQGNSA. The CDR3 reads CASSLGPTSTDTQYF. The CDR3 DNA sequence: TGTGCCAGCAGCTTAGGTCCAACTAGCACAGATACGCAGTATTTT.